This T cell receptor beta chain was obtained from a study of control samples from healthy donors and cancer patients. From germline, CDR1 is KGHSH and CDR2 LQKENI. CDR3 length: 14 residues. Unmatched junction bases numbered 2, after V lost 4 bases and J lost 6 bases. TCRdb keeps only in-frame clones here, not all; method: immunoSEQ multiplex PCR. The table has approximately 170,000 clones, roughly 89% seen once; the top ten hold roughly 1.6%. The chain combines TRBV18 with TRBJ1-6; the match to TRBD1 covers 8 bases. Sequencing was performed on blood. The clonotype comes from a woman aged 25 to 45 in good health. CDR3 coding DNA: TGTGCCAGCTCACAACAGGGGGGTAATTCACCCCTCCACTTT. This gives the protein CASSQQGGNSPLHF.